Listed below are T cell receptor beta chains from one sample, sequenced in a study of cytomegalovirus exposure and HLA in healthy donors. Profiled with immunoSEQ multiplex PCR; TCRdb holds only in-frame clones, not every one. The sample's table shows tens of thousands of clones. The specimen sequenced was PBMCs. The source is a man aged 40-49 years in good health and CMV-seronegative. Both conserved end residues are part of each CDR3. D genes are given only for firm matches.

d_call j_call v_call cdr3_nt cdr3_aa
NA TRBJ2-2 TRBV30 TGTGCCTGGAGTCTCCTAGGGGCATCCACCGGGGAGCTGTTTTTT CAWSLLGASTGELFF
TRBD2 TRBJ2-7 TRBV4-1 TGCGCCAGCAGCCGAGACTCGGGAGGAAGCTCCTACGAGCAGTACTTC CASSRDSGGSSYEQYF
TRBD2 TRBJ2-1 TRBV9 TGTGCCAGCAGCGTGCGGGAGTCGAAGTACAATGAGCAGTTCTTC CASSVRESKYNEQFF
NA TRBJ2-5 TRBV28 TGTGCCAGCAGTTCTACAGGATCCCAAGAGACCCAGTACTTC CASSSTGSQETQYF
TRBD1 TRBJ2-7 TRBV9 TGTGCCAGCAGCCCTAATTCCGGGACAGCGGTCTACGAGCAGTACTTC CASSPNSGTAVYEQYF
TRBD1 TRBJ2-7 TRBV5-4 TGTGCCAGCAGCCGGGACAGGGGATACTACGAGCAGTACTTC CASSRDRGYYEQYF
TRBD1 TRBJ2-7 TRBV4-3 TGCGCCAGCAGCCAAGAAATGGACAGGAGATACGAGCAGTACTTC CASSQEMDRRYEQYF
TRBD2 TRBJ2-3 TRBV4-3 TGCGCCAGCAGCCAAGAGTGGGCGGGAGGGGGTACAGATACGCAGTATTTT CASSQEWAGGGTDTQYF
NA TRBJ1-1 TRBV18 TGTGCCAGCTCTTACGGGTCGAACACTGAAGCTTTCTTT CASSYGSNTEAFF
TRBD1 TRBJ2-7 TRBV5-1 TGCGCCAGCAGCTTGACCGGACAGGGGCCCGCCTACGAGCAGTACTTC CASSLTGQGPAYEQYF
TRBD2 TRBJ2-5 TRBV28 TGTGCCAGCTCGGGGGGGGGAGAGACCCAGTACTTC CASSGGGETQYF
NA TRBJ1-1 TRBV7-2 TGTGCCAGCAGGAAACAACAGGGCGAGGCCACTGAAGCTTTCTTT CASRKQQGEATEAFF
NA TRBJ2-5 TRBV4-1 TGCGCCAGCAGCCAATTCGACGGGCAAGAGACCCAGTACTTC CASSQFDGQETQYF
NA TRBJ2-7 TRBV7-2 TGTGCCAGCAGCTTAGTGCGTTTAGCGGTAGTAGCCTTC CASSLVRLAVVAF
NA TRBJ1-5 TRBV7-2 TGTGCCAGCAGCTTAGCATCAGGGGCAGGGGATCAGCCCCAGCATTTT CASSLASGAGDQPQHF
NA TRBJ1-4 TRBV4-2 TGTGCCAGCAGCTCGACAGAGTCACTGGAAAAACTGTTTTTT CASSSTESLEKLFF
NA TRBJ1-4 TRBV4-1 TGCGCCAGCAGCTTTACCGGACAGTTTAATGAAAAACTGTTTTTT CASSFTGQFNEKLFF